This TCR beta chain emerged from a study of blood T cells in healthy people across ages. This clonotype was detected a few times. The V gene end was trimmed by 3 bases and the J gene end by 9 bases; junction bases not matched to a gene: 10. This CDR3 has 15 residues. With a J-beta primer mix and a sample-barcoded 5' primer, a second PCR ran about 7 to 11 cycles. Each sample yielded at least 3 million CDR3-containing paired-end reads. Each CDR3 protein gets one entry after TCRdb re-called the 5' RACE reads with MiXCR. Here the sample spans 1.5 million to 2 million distinct CDR3 sequences, approximately 40% being singletons.

Specimen: blood. This chain uses TRBV12-3 or TRBV12-4 with TRBJ2-1; 8 bases map to TRBD1. The origin of this receptor is a human donor in good health. CDR3 region: CASSFGQGQSGEQFF. The CDR3 coding sequence is TGTGCCAGCAGTTTTGGACAGGGTCAGTCGGGTGAGCAGTTCTTC.